This is a list of T cell receptor beta chains from one sample in a study of blood T cell repertoires in COVID-19. Measured with immunoSEQ multiplex PCR; TCRdb has only the in-frame clones, and not every one. The sample includes about 250,000 clones, roughly nine tenths of them seen just once. Sequenced: PBMCs or T cells enriched from blood (not recorded which). Receptor source: a woman between 18 and 30 years old who had recovered from COVID-19. Both conserved end residues are trimmed from each CDR3.

v_gene,j_gene,len,CDR3aa
TRBV27,TRBJ1-1,13,ASSLGRLMNTEAF
TRBV6-5,TRBJ1-1,11,ASSRQGLTEAF
TRBV9,TRBJ2-5,13,ASSGRTGFQETQY
TRBV19,TRBJ1-2,11,ASSEGSNYGYT
TRBV2,TRBJ1-5,13,ASSPGTGSFQPQH
TRBV19,TRBJ2-5,14,ASSIVGGALAETQY
TRBV30,TRBJ2-7,9,AATGYNEQY
TRBV5-4,TRBJ1-1,12,ASRPGQKNTEAF
TRBV27,TRBJ1-4,12,ASSFTGLREKLF
TRBV6-1,TRBJ1-4,12,ASSDQGIGEKLF
TRBV6-2/TRBV6-3,TRBJ1-5,12,ASSYVGGPQPQH
TRBV28,TRBJ1-5,14,ASSLRRTGEDQPQH
TRBV7-8,TRBJ1-2,15,ASSLPRTGGPDYGYT
TRBV19,TRBJ1-5,13,ASREGWVDNQPQH
TRBV19,TRBJ1-2,14,ASSISGTGVKAGYT
TRBV6-2/TRBV6-3,TRBJ2-6,15,ASSANRFSSGANVLT